This T cell receptor (beta chain) was sequenced for a study of T cell responses to AZD1222 COVID-19 vaccine. Clones were read by immunoSEQ multiplex PCR, and TCRdb kept only the in-frame ones, dropping some. The top ten hold around 1% of the sample, which has approximately 220,000 clones, 85% to 95% seen once. Germline lookup yields CDR1 SGHDT and CDR2 YYEEEE. V was clipped by 0 bases and J by 8 bases, with 8 bases between them. The CDR3 is 12 residues long. General observations from the study: Seropositive AZD1222 recipients at baseline numbered only five or six. In the spike-specific TCR repertoire, nearly half reportedly target unmutated variant regions.

About this clone itself: Its cognate antigen is unknown.

This chain uses TRBV5-6 with TRBJ1-2; unclear D gene. This sequence originates from an adult in good health. Sequences were derived from peripheral blood, sampled on day 0 of MenACWY control vaccination. The CDR3 DNA reads as TGTGCCAGCAGCTTGGACGGGTACGGCTACACCTTC. It is translated as CASSLDGYGYTF.